This TCR beta chain was recovered during a study of T cell repertoires in ileal Crohn's disease. Overall study: TCRB immunosequencing input was approximately 510 nanograms of biopsy DNA per sample. Study-level points and caveats: Sorted CD8 T cells held more high-frequency clones than CD4.

Here immunoSEQ multiplex PCR was the method, and the copy in TCRdb shows in-frame clones only, minus some. The table includes roughly 8,700 clones, 65% to 90% detected once. Time point: inflamed ileum from the surgical specimen. To note about this clone: What it binds is unknown.

The CDR3 spans 13 residues. The V end was cut by 7 bases, the J end by 0 bases, with 10 bases between. The germline gives CDR1 MDHEN, CDR2 SYDVKM. What was sequenced was ileal tissue. The chain couples TRBV28 to TRBJ2-7; no clear D. The source is an adult with Crohn's disease. The CDR3: CASTLDGSYEQYF. As DNA, the CDR3 is TGTGCCAGCACCTTGGACGGCTCCTACGAGCAGTACTTC.